The 16 T cell receptor beta chains given below trace back to one sample, sequenced in a study of blood T cell repertoires in COVID-19. Sequencing was performed with immunoSEQ multiplex PCR; in TCRdb, only in-frame clones are kept and a portion is missing. The data show a few hundred thousand clones, more than 70% seen once. Sequencing was performed on peripheral blood. The receptors come from a woman aged 45 to 65 with acute or convalescent COVID-19.

The genes are TRBV7-9 and TRBJ2-1, with 8 bases matching TRBD2. The CDR3 consists of 18 residues. V shed 5 bases, J shed 5 bases, and the junction held 17 bases outside the gene matches. Germline lookup yields CDR1 SEHNR and CDR2 FQNEAQ (reference sequence). The CDR3 DNA sequence: TGTGCCAGCAGCCGAACGCCTTCGGAGAGCGGGAGTGACAATGAGCAGTTCTTC. Amino acid sequence: CASSRTPSESGSDNEQFF. The full variable domain, with the rest looked up from reference TRBV7-9 and TRBJ2-1, is DTGVSQNPRHKITKRGQNVTFRCDPISEHNRLYWYRQTLGQGPEFLTYFQNEAQLEKSRLLSDRFSAERPKGSFSTLEIQRTEQGDSAMYLCASSRTPSESGSDNEQFFGPGTRLTVL.

V gene TRBV5-1 combines with J gene TRBJ1-1, with D unclear. Germline V gene sequence: CDR1 SGHRS, CDR2 YFSETQ. The CDR3 runs to 14 residues. Trimming shortened V by 0 bases and J by 0 bases, and 6 bases separated the two germline ends. In DNA, the CDR3 is TGCGCCAGCAGCTTGGAAGACATGAACACTGAAGCTTTCTTT. Translated, it gives CASSLEDMNTEAFF.

The chain carries TRBV4-3 and TRBJ2-1; unclear D gene. CDR1 and CDR2 (germline): LGHNA, YSLEER. The CDR3 has 14 amino acids. V was shortened by 3 bases and J by 1 base, with 7 bases between the two germline ends. The CDR3, as DNA: TGCGCCAGCAGCCACCTCGGGTCCTACAATGAGCAGTTCTTC. Encoded protein: CASSHLGSYNEQFF.

V is TRBV6-5 and J is TRBJ1-6; D gene ambiguous. There are 14 residues in the CDR3. Per germline, CDR1 MNHEY and CDR2 SVGAGI. V lost 6 bases and J lost 0, with 6 bases in between. CDR3: CASRRSSYNSPLHF. CDR3 nucleotides: TGTGCCAGCAGGAGGAGCTCCTATAATTCACCCCTCCACTTT.

V and J are TRBV30 and TRBJ2-2; D is perhaps TRBD1 (6 bases). CDR3 size: 14 residues. The V end lost 8 bases, the J end lost 6 bases, and 19 bases lay between the germline ends. The germline V gene encodes CDR1 GTSNPN and CDR2 SVGIG (reference sequence). Here the CDR3 reads CAHSQQGESGELFF. CDR3 coding DNA: TGTGCCCATTCACAACAGGGAGAGTCCGGGGAGCTGTTTTTT.

J is TRBJ1-6 and V is TRBV6-1; D gene uncertain. Germline V gives CDR1 MNHNS, CDR2 SASEGT. Between the trimmed V and J ends, which lost 1 base and 10 bases, there was a span of 11 bases. The CDR3 is 14 amino acids. The CDR3 DNA sequence: TGTGCCAGCAGTGAAGTAGGAGCGTCATCACCCCTCCACTTT. Translation: CASSEVGASSPLHF.

The rearrangement links TRBV7-2 to TRBJ1-1; weak D call: TRBD1 (6 bases). The V and J ends lost 5 bases and 6 bases respectively, with 16 bases between them. Germline CDR1 reads SGHTA; CDR2 reads FQGNSA. This CDR3 is 14 amino acids long. Here the CDR3 reads CASSVHGGGAEAFF. For the CDR3, the DNA is TGTGCCAGCAGCGTTCACGGGGGGGGCGCTGAAGCTTTCTTT.

The genes are TRBV9 and TRBJ2-7; 9 bases align to TRBD2. Per germline, CDR1 SGDLS and CDR2 YYNGEE. This CDR3 has 15 amino acids. Trimming took 5 bases from V and 5 from J; bases not matched to a gene: 11. CDR3 in amino acids: CASSSSGRGANEQYF. Written as DNA, the CDR3 is TGTGCCAGCAGTAGTAGCGGGAGAGGGGCGAACGAGCAGTACTTC.

This chain uses TRBV13 with TRBJ2-1; 8 bases map to TRBD2. The ends lost 5 bases at V and 3 bases at J; junction bases unmatched: 6. This CDR3 has 15 residues. Germline CDR1 reads PRHDT; CDR2 reads FYEKMQ (reference sequence). The CDR3 loop is CASSPLAGNYNEQFF. In DNA, the CDR3 is TGTGCCAGCAGCCCTTTAGCGGGGAACTACAATGAGCAGTTCTTC.

This clone occurred a few times. V and J are TRBV4-1 and TRBJ1-2; 7 bases are shared with TRBD1. Germline V gene sequence: CDR1 MGHRA, CDR2 YSYEKL. After removal of 3 bases from V and 2 bases from J, the junction contained 15 bases not matched to a gene. The CDR3 sequence is 18 residues long. CDR3 loop: CASSQLPATGALNYGYTF. CDR3 bases: TGCGCCAGCAGCCAGCTTCCTGCAACAGGGGCCTTAAACTATGGCTACACCTTC.

The chain uses TRBV9 and TRBJ2-3; 9 bases fit TRBD2. The CDR3 totals 16 residues. Germline lookup yields CDR1 SGDLS and CDR2 YYNGEE. With V trimmed by 3 bases and J by 5 bases, 10 bases remained unmatched. For the CDR3, the DNA is TGTGCCAGCAGCGCCCTGCTAGCGGGGACCGGAGATACGCAGTATTTT. The encoded protein is CASSALLAGTGDTQYF.

The genes are TRBV6-5 and TRBJ2-1, with D possibly being TRBD2 (6 bases). Trimming took 9 bases from V and 6 from J, leaving 18 bases between them. Germline loops: CDR1 MNHEY, CDR2 SVGAGI. The CDR3 contains 14 residues. The CDR3 reads CASSRGTDANEQFF. As DNA, the CDR3 is TGTGCCAGTAGCAGAGGGACTGACGCCAATGAGCAGTTCTTC.

The rearrangement joins TRBV5-6 to TRBJ2-1; TRBD1 matches 11 bases. Germline V gene sequence: CDR1 SGHDT, CDR2 YYEEEE. The J segment lost 7 bases and the V segment lost 1 base, leaving 4 bases of the junction unmatched. The CDR3 runs 15 residues. The CDR3 DNA reads TGTGCCAGCAGCTTGACCGGGACAGGGGGGAATGAGCAGTTCTTC. It yields the protein CASSLTGTGGNEQFF.

This chain joins TRBV15 and TRBJ2-5; possible D gene TRBD2, 5 bases. The CDR3 runs 14 residues. Deletions cut 0 bases from V and 7 bases from J, with 12 bases between. CDR1 and CDR2 (germline): LNHNV, YYDKDF (reference sequence). CDR3 bases: TGTGCCACCAGCAGAGATATTTCGGGATCGACCCAGTACTTC. Its protein is CATSRDISGSTQYF.

The chain carries TRBV7-9 and TRBJ2-2; D not resolved. V lost 11 bases to trimming and J lost 1 base, with 14 bases between them. The germline V gene encodes CDR1 SEHNR and CDR2 FQNEAQ (reference sequence). The CDR3 is made up of 14 amino acids. The CDR3 DNA follows: TGTGCCCTCCCCCTCGCAGGGAACACCGGGGAGCTGTTTTTT. Protein product: CALPLAGNTGELFF.

The genes are TRBV10-3 and TRBJ2-3, with 10 bases matching TRBD2. The germline gives CDR1 ENHRY, CDR2 SYGVKD. The CDR3 runs 15 residues. The ends lost 3 bases at V and 2 bases at J; junction bases unmatched: 2. As DNA, the CDR3 is TGTGCCATCAGTGATCTAGCGGGGGTCACAGATACGCAGTATTTT. It encodes CAISDLAGVTDTQYF.